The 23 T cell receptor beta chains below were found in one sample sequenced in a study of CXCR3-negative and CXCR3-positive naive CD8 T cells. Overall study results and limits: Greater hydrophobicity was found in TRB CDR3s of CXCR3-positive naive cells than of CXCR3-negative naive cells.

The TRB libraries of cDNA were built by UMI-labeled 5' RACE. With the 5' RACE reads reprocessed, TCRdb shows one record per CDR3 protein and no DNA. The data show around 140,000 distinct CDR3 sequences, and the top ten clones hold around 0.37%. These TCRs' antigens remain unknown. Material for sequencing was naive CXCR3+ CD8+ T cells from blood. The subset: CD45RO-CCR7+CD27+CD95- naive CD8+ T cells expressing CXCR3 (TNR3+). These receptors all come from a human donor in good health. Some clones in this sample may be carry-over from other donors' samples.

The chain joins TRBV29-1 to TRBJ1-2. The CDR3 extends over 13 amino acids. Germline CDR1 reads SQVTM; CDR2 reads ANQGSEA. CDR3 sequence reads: CSVEDHVVSGYTF.

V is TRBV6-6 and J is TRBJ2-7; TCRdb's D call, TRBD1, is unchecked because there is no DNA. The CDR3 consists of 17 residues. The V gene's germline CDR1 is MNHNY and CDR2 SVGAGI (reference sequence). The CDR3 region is CATLAVPGGAPPYEQYF.

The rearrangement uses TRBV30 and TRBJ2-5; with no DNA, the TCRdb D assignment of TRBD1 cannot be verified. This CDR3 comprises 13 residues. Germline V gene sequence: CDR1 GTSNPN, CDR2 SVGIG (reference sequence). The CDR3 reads CAWGDGFQETQYF.

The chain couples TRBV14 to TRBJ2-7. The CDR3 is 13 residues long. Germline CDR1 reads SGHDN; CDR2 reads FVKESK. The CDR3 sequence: CASSQVDSYEQYF.

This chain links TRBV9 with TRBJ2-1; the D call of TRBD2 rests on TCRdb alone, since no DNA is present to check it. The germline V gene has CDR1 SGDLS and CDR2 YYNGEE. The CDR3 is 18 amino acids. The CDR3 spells CASSPQGSPRLPYNEQFF.

Here the CDR3 reads CSARGDGTSGASLYEQYF. This chain uses TRBV20-1 with TRBJ2-7; TCRdb's D gene call, TRBD2, goes unchecked for lack of DNA. The germline gives CDR1 DFQATT, CDR2 SNEGSKA (reference sequence). This CDR3 spans 18 amino acids.

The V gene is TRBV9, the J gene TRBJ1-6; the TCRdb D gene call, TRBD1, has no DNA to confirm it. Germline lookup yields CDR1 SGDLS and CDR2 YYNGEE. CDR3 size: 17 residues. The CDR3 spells CASSVGVQVGGNSPLHF.

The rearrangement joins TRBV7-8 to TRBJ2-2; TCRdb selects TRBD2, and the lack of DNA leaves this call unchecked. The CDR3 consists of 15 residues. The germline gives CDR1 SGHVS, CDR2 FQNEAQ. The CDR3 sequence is CASTYIAGGTGELFF.

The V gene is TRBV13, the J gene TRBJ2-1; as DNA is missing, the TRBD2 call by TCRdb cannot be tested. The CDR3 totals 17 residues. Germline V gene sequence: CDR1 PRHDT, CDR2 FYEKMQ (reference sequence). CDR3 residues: CASSFLPSGGAGHEQFF.

CDR3 protein: CASNRLLAGRHNEQFF. The chain has TRBV28 and TRBJ2-1; the TCRdb call, TRBD2, lacks DNA for checking. This CDR3 comprises 16 residues. Germline assignment: CDR1 MDHEN and CDR2 SYDVKM.

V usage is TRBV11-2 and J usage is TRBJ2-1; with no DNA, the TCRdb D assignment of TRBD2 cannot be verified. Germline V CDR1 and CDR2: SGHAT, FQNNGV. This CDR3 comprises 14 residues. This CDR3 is CASSLGGQYNEQFF.

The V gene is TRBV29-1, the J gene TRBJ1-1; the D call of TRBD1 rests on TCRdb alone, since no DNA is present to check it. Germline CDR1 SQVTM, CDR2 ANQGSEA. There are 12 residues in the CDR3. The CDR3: CSVLGRGTEAFF.

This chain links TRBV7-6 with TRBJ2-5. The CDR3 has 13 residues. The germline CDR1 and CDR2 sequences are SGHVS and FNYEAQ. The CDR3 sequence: CASSDAVFETQYF.

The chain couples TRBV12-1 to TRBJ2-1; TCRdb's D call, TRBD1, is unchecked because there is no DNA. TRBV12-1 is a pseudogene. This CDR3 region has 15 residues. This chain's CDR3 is CASSFLSRGHNEQFF.

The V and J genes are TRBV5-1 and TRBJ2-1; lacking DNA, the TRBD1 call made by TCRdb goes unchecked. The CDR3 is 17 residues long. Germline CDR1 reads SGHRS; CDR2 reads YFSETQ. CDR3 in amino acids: CASSLWGTENTYNEQFF.

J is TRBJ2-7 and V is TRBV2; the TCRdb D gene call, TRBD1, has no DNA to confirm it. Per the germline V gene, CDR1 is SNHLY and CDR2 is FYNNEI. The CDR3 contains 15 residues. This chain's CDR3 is CASSTGQGISYEQYF. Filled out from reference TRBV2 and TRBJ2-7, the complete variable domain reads EPEVTQTPSHQVTQMGQEVILRCVPISNHLYFYWYRQILGQKVEFLVSFYNNEISEKSEIFDDQFSVERPDGSNFTLKIRSTKLEDSAMYFCASSTGQGISYEQYFGPGTRLTVT.

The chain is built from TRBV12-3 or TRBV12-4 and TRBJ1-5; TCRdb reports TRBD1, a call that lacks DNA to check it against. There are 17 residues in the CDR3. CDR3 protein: CASSPRWGQDSNQPQHF.

The CDR3 spells CASSSRITEAFF. V is TRBV21-1 and J is TRBJ1-1. TRBV21-1 is a recognized pseudogene. The CDR3 is 12 amino acids.

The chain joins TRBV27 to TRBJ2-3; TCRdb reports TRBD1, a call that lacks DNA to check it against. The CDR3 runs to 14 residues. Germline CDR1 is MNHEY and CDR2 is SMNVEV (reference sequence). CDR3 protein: CASSLAGASGTQYF.

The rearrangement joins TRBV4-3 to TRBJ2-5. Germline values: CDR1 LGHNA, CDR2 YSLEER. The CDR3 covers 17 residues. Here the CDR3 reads CASSQDFGLAGVETQYF.

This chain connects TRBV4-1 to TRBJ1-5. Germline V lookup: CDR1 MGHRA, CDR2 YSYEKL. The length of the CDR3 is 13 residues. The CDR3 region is CASSSDNNQPQHF.

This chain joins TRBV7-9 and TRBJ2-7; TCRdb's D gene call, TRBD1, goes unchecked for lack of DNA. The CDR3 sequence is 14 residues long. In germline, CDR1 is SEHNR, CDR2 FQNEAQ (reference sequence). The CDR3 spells CASSLDSQRGEQYF.

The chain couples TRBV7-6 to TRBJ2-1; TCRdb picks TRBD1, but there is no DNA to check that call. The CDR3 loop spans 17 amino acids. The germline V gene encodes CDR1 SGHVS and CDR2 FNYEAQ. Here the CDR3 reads CASSLDLGGFLGNEQFF.